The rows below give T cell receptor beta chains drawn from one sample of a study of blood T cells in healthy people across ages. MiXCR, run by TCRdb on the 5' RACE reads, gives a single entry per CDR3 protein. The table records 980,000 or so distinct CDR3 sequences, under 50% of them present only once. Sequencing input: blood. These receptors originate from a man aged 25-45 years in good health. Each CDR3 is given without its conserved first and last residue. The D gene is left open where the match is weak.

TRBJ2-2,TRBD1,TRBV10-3,AISESTGTRELF
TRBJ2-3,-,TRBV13,ASSPLGALTDTQY
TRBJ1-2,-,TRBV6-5,ATREGSYGYT
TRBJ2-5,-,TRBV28,ASSSAGAFRETQY
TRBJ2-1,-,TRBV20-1,SASPQVRGEYNEQF
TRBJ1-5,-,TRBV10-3,AISETGAGQPQH
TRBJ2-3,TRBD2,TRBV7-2,ASRFGGVTDTQY
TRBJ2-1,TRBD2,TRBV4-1,ASSQDSSGGTPEQF
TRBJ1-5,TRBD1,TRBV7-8,ASRRDRVSNQPQH
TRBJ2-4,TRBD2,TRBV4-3,ASGYFGGVVDIQY
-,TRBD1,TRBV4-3,ASSQVRTGGIYEQY
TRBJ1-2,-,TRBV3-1,ASSQEGRAGYT
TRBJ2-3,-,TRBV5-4,ASTDRSTDTQY
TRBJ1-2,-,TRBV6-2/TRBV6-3,ASSNTLRRGYT
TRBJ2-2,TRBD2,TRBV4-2,ASSQVSGGTGELF
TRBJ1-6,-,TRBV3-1,ASSDVGSSYNSPLH
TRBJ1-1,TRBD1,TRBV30,AWRDRGTEAF
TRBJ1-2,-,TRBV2,ASRGTVANYGYT
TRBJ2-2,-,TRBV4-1,ASSQDWADGTGELF
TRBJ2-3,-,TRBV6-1,ASRAGYTDTQY
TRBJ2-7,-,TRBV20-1,SATFTGPLTLQY
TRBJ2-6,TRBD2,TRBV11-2,ASSFREGSGANVLT
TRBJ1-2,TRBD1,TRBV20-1,SAPGQGNLYGYT
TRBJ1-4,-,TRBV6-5,ASRPWQDEKLF
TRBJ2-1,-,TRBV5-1,ASSLSEGRAYNEQF